This TCR beta chain came from a study of cytomegalovirus exposure and HLA in healthy donors. The PCR used 60 Vbeta and 13 Jbeta primers. The protocol was immunoSEQ multiplex PCR, while the TCRdb copy is restricted to in-frame clones and leaves out a portion. With over 100,000 clones in the sample, the ten largest clones hold 1.5% to 2%. J gave up 1 base and V 4 bases, and 5 bases lay outside the gene matches. The CDR3 loop spans 17 amino acids. Germline-derived CDR1 and CDR2 are SGHRS and YFSETQ. The sequence was collected from a woman aged 40 to 50 in good health and CMV-seropositive. The chain carries TRBV5-1 and TRBJ2-4; the match to TRBD2 covers 13 bases. Material for sequencing was PBMCs. CDR3 sequence reads: CASSQGTSGIAKNIQYF. CDR3 nucleotide sequence: TGCGCCAGCAGCCAAGGGACTAGCGGGATTGCCAAAAACATTCAGTACTTC.